These T cell receptor beta chains were read from a single sample in a study of blood T cell repertoires in COVID-19. This table comes from immunoSEQ multiplex PCR, and its TCRdb copy is limited to in-frame clones, with some not included. The table records roughly 190,000 clones, around 81% of them present only once. Material: peripheral blood. The source is a human donor with acute or convalescent COVID-19. The donor label of this sample is uncertain. The CDR3 runs from the conserved cysteine through the conserved F or W. Each record gives: clone size, V gene, D gene, J gene, CDR3 DNA, CDR3 protein. The D gene is left open where the match is weak. Clone size is not always given. Where it is, it says once, few, many or a class for expanded clones.

clone_size: -
v_call: TRBV19
d_call: TRBD1
j_call: TRBJ1-2
cdr3_nt: TGTGCCAGTACAGCGACAGGGGTTCTTCTCTATGGCTACACCTTC
cdr3_aa: CASTATGVLLYGYTF

clone_size: -
v_call: TRBV2
d_call: -
j_call: TRBJ1-4
cdr3_nt: TGTGCCAGCAGTAAGCTGGGGGGACCTAGTACAACTAATGAAAAACTGTTTTTT
cdr3_aa: CASSKLGGPSTTNEKLFF

clone_size: -
v_call: TRBV7-3
d_call: -
j_call: TRBJ2-2
cdr3_nt: TGTGCCAGCAGCCTCGACTACTATTCCGGGGAGCTGTTTTTT
cdr3_aa: CASSLDYYSGELFF

clone_size: -
v_call: TRBV19
d_call: -
j_call: TRBJ2-3
cdr3_nt: TGTGCCAGTAGGAACAACAGGGGCACAGATACGCAGTATTTT
cdr3_aa: CASRNNRGTDTQYF

clone_size: -
v_call: TRBV5-1
d_call: -
j_call: TRBJ1-6
cdr3_nt: TGCGCCAGCAGCGCACAGGGTAATTCACCCCTCCACTTT
cdr3_aa: CASSAQGNSPLHF

clone_size: -
v_call: TRBV6-5
d_call: -
j_call: TRBJ1-5
cdr3_nt: TGTGCCAGCAGGACGACATGGGGGGAACCTCGGCCCCAGCATTTT
cdr3_aa: CASRTTWGEPRPQHF

clone_size: -
v_call: TRBV7-9
d_call: TRBD1
j_call: TRBJ1-6
cdr3_nt: TGTGCCAGCAGCTTAGGCCTTGGACAGGATAATTCACCCCTCCACTTT
cdr3_aa: CASSLGLGQDNSPLHF

clone_size: -
v_call: TRBV5-1
d_call: TRBD1
j_call: TRBJ1-5
cdr3_nt: TGCGCCAGCAGCTTGGGGACAGGGATTTACAATCAGCCCCAGCATTTT
cdr3_aa: CASSLGTGIYNQPQHF

clone_size: -
v_call: TRBV6-1
d_call: -
j_call: TRBJ1-1
cdr3_nt: TGTGCCAGCAACAGGGCGCCCGTCCCGAACACTGAAGCTTTCTTT
cdr3_aa: CASNRAPVPNTEAFF

clone_size: few
v_call: TRBV2
d_call: -
j_call: TRBJ1-5
cdr3_nt: TGTGCCAGCAAAGACAGGATCTATAGCAATCAGCCCCAGCATTTT
cdr3_aa: CASKDRIYSNQPQHF

clone_size: -
v_call: TRBV6-6
d_call: TRBD1
j_call: TRBJ2-2
cdr3_nt: TGTGCCAGCAGTTCGGGACAGGGGGCGCCCGGGGAGCTGTTTTTT
cdr3_aa: CASSSGQGAPGELFF

clone_size: -
v_call: TRBV6-1
d_call: -
j_call: TRBJ1-2
cdr3_nt: TGTGCCAGCAGTCAAGCTCAGGTTGGCTACACCTTC
cdr3_aa: CASSQAQVGYTF

clone_size: few
v_call: TRBV18
d_call: TRBD2
j_call: TRBJ2-1
cdr3_nt: TGTGCCAGCCCTTTAGCGGGAGCCGTCTACAATGAGCAGTTCTTC
cdr3_aa: CASPLAGAVYNEQFF

clone_size: -
v_call: TRBV2
d_call: -
j_call: TRBJ2-1
cdr3_nt: TGTGCCAGCAGTGAATCTCCAGGGCCCAATGAGCAGTTCTTC
cdr3_aa: CASSESPGPNEQFF

clone_size: -
v_call: TRBV15
d_call: -
j_call: TRBJ2-1
cdr3_nt: TGTGCCACCAGCAGAGAACTGGACACTGAGCAGTTCTTC
cdr3_aa: CATSRELDTEQFF

clone_size: -
v_call: TRBV19
d_call: TRBD1
j_call: TRBJ2-7
cdr3_nt: TGTGCCAGTAGACCCTCCGGGACAGGGGCCGAGCAGTACTTC
cdr3_aa: CASRPSGTGAEQYF

clone_size: -
v_call: TRBV27
d_call: TRBD1
j_call: TRBJ2-7
cdr3_nt: TGTGCCAGCAGTTTAAAACCCCTGGACAGGGGGCTCTACGAGCAGTACTTC
cdr3_aa: CASSLKPLDRGLYEQYF

clone_size: once
v_call: TRBV5-4
d_call: TRBD1
j_call: TRBJ2-7
cdr3_nt: TGTGCCAGCAGCTTGGGACAGGGGGCCTACGAGCAGTACTTC
cdr3_aa: CASSLGQGAYEQYF

clone_size: -
v_call: TRBV19
d_call: TRBD1
j_call: TRBJ2-7
cdr3_nt: TGTGCCAGTAGTATAGGCTTTTCCGGGACAGGCCCCTACGAGCAGTACTTC
cdr3_aa: CASSIGFSGTGPYEQYF

clone_size: -
v_call: TRBV12-3/TRBV12-4
d_call: TRBD1
j_call: TRBJ2-5
cdr3_nt: TGTGCCAGCAGTCGGGACAGCAAGAGAACCCAGTACTTC
cdr3_aa: CASSRDSKRTQYF

clone_size: -
v_call: TRBV18
d_call: -
j_call: TRBJ2-3
cdr3_nt: TGTGCCAGCTCACTGACTAGGGCGCCCAGAAATACGCAGTATTTT
cdr3_aa: CASSLTRAPRNTQYF

clone_size: -
v_call: TRBV11-2
d_call: -
j_call: TRBJ2-3
cdr3_nt: TGTGCCAGCAGCTATCTAGTGATGGATACGCAGTATTTT
cdr3_aa: CASSYLVMDTQYF

clone_size: -
v_call: TRBV5-4
d_call: TRBD2
j_call: TRBJ2-3
cdr3_nt: TGTGCCAGCAGCCCCTTAGCGGGGATCACAGATACGCAGTATTTT
cdr3_aa: CASSPLAGITDTQYF

clone_size: -
v_call: TRBV2
d_call: TRBD2
j_call: TRBJ2-1
cdr3_nt: TGTGCCAGCAGTGAAAAACTAGCGGGGTACAATGAGCAGTTCTTC
cdr3_aa: CASSEKLAGYNEQFF

clone_size: -
v_call: TRBV28
d_call: TRBD2
j_call: TRBJ2-5
cdr3_nt: TGTGCCAGCAGTTCCGCAAGGGAGGGCCCAGAGACCCAGTACTTC
cdr3_aa: CASSSAREGPETQYF

clone_size: once
v_call: TRBV12-3/TRBV12-4
d_call: -
j_call: TRBJ1-5
cdr3_nt: TGTGCCAGCACCCTGGACAGAAATCAGCCCCAGCATTTT
cdr3_aa: CASTLDRNQPQHF

clone_size: -
v_call: TRBV6-5
d_call: TRBD2
j_call: TRBJ2-1
cdr3_nt: TGTGCCAGCAGAAGTAGCGGGAGTTATTCCGGTGAGCAGTTCTTC
cdr3_aa: CASRSSGSYSGEQFF

clone_size: once
v_call: TRBV30
d_call: TRBD1
j_call: TRBJ1-2
cdr3_nt: TGTGCCTGGAGTATCCCGGGACAGGGACCTCGAGGGGGCTACACCTTC
cdr3_aa: CAWSIPGQGPRGGYTF

clone_size: -
v_call: TRBV5-1
d_call: TRBD2
j_call: TRBJ2-3
cdr3_nt: TGCGCCAGCAGCTTGGGGACTAGCGGTAGCACAGATACGCAGTATTTT
cdr3_aa: CASSLGTSGSTDTQYF

clone_size: -
v_call: TRBV29-1
d_call: -
j_call: TRBJ1-2
cdr3_nt: TGCAGCGTTGACGGGGGGGAGAAGTATGGCTACACCTTC
cdr3_aa: CSVDGGEKYGYTF

clone_size: -
v_call: TRBV7-2
d_call: -
j_call: TRBJ2-7
cdr3_nt: TGTGCCAGCAGCGCCCCCCAGGTCTACGAGCAGTACTTC
cdr3_aa: CASSAPQVYEQYF

clone_size: -
v_call: TRBV19
d_call: -
j_call: TRBJ1-1
cdr3_nt: TGTGCCAGTGGACAGAACCTGAACACTGAAGCTTTCTTT
cdr3_aa: CASGQNLNTEAFF

clone_size: -
v_call: TRBV19
d_call: -
j_call: TRBJ1-2
cdr3_nt: TGTGCCAGCGCTACCCCGATAGGGGGATATGGCTACACCTTC
cdr3_aa: CASATPIGGYGYTF

clone_size: -
v_call: TRBV7-9
d_call: TRBD1
j_call: TRBJ1-1
cdr3_nt: TGTGCCAGCAGCTCAGCGGACAGGGGGAACACTGAAGCTTTCTTT
cdr3_aa: CASSSADRGNTEAFF

clone_size: -
v_call: TRBV5-6
d_call: TRBD1
j_call: TRBJ1-2
cdr3_nt: TGTGCCAGCAGCTTGGAGGGGGCTGACTATGGCTACACCTTC
cdr3_aa: CASSLEGADYGYTF

clone_size: -
v_call: TRBV5-4
d_call: TRBD2
j_call: TRBJ2-7
cdr3_nt: TGTGCCAGCAGCTTGGCCGGGACTACCTCCTACGAGCAGTACTTC
cdr3_aa: CASSLAGTTSYEQYF

clone_size: few
v_call: TRBV7-3
d_call: TRBD1
j_call: TRBJ1-5
cdr3_nt: TGTGCCAGCAGCCTCGGGATTAATGGGACAGGGAGACCTCTGGGGCCCCAGCATTTT
cdr3_aa: CASSLGINGTGRPLGPQHF

clone_size: few
v_call: TRBV5-6
d_call: -
j_call: TRBJ2-3
cdr3_nt: TGTGCCAGCAGCCCTGCCAGGGCAGATACGCAGTATTTT
cdr3_aa: CASSPARADTQYF

clone_size: once
v_call: TRBV18
d_call: TRBD1
j_call: TRBJ2-1
cdr3_nt: TGTGCCAGCTCACCACCGATCGCACAAAGAGGGGGCGCGTTCTTC
cdr3_aa: CASSPPIAQRGGAFF

clone_size: once
v_call: TRBV2
d_call: TRBD1
j_call: TRBJ1-5
cdr3_nt: TGTGCCAGCAGTTCCCGACGGCAGGGGGCAGGGCAGCCCCAGCATTTT
cdr3_aa: CASSSRRQGAGQPQHF

clone_size: -
v_call: TRBV20-1
d_call: TRBD2
j_call: TRBJ2-3
cdr3_nt: TGCAGTGCTAGTGACGGGGGGGAGGATACGCAGTATTTT
cdr3_aa: CSASDGGEDTQYF

clone_size: -
v_call: TRBV19
d_call: -
j_call: TRBJ1-2
cdr3_nt: TGTGCCACCCGCCACCAGGGTTATGGCTACACCTTC
cdr3_aa: CATRHQGYGYTF

clone_size: once
v_call: TRBV10-3
d_call: TRBD1
j_call: TRBJ1-2
cdr3_nt: TGTGCCATCAGTGAGTCGCGGGACAGGGGACATGGCTACACCTTC
cdr3_aa: CAISESRDRGHGYTF

clone_size: -
v_call: TRBV2
d_call: -
j_call: TRBJ1-3
cdr3_nt: TGTGCCAGCAGGGGAGACGGAAACACCATATATTTT
cdr3_aa: CASRGDGNTIYF

clone_size: -
v_call: TRBV6-1
d_call: -
j_call: TRBJ1-1
cdr3_nt: TGTGCCAGCAGTGAAGGAGGGCTGAACACTGAAGCTTTCTTT
cdr3_aa: CASSEGGLNTEAFF

clone_size: few
v_call: TRBV6-6
d_call: TRBD1
j_call: TRBJ1-4
cdr3_nt: TGTGCCACCATGGAAGGGACAGGGGGCGCAGGGGAAAAACTGTTTTTT
cdr3_aa: CATMEGTGGAGEKLFF

clone_size: -
v_call: TRBV13
d_call: -
j_call: TRBJ1-2
cdr3_nt: TGTGCCAGCAGCTACCGACAGCCCGCCTATGGCTACACCTTC
cdr3_aa: CASSYRQPAYGYTF

clone_size: once
v_call: TRBV12-3/TRBV12-4
d_call: -
j_call: TRBJ2-1
cdr3_nt: TGTGCCAGCAGACCCGAGGGGGACGAGCAGTTCTTC
cdr3_aa: CASRPEGDEQFF

clone_size: -
v_call: TRBV6-1
d_call: -
j_call: TRBJ2-7
cdr3_nt: TGTGCCAGCAGTGAAAAACCCGGAGGGCACGAGCAGTACTTC
cdr3_aa: CASSEKPGGHEQYF

clone_size: -
v_call: TRBV6-5
d_call: -
j_call: TRBJ1-2
cdr3_nt: TGTGCCAGCAGGGACAATAACTATGGCTACACCTTC
cdr3_aa: CASRDNNYGYTF

clone_size: -
v_call: TRBV2
d_call: TRBD2
j_call: TRBJ2-5
cdr3_nt: TGTGCCAGCAGTTGGATGGGCGGGAGGGTCCAAGAGACCCAGTACTTC
cdr3_aa: CASSWMGGRVQETQYF

clone_size: -
v_call: TRBV10-1
d_call: TRBD1
j_call: TRBJ1-6
cdr3_nt: TGCGCCAGCAGTGAGGACAGGGGTTCACCCCTCCACTTT
cdr3_aa: CASSEDRGSPLHF

clone_size: -
v_call: TRBV19
d_call: -
j_call: TRBJ2-3
cdr3_nt: TGTGCCAGGCCGAGCGGTACGCAGTATTTT
cdr3_aa: CARPSGTQYF

clone_size: few
v_call: TRBV4-1
d_call: -
j_call: TRBJ2-3
cdr3_nt: TGCGCCAGCAGCCAAGTTCTGGGCACGCAGTATTTT
cdr3_aa: CASSQVLGTQYF

clone_size: -
v_call: TRBV2
d_call: TRBD2
j_call: TRBJ2-1
cdr3_nt: TGTGCCAGCAGTCGAAGGACTAGCGGGTTATACAATGAGCAGTTCTTC
cdr3_aa: CASSRRTSGLYNEQFF

clone_size: -
v_call: TRBV7-2
d_call: -
j_call: TRBJ2-1
cdr3_nt: TGTGCCGCCTCCGGGGGGCCCTCCTACAATGAGCAGTTCTTC
cdr3_aa: CAASGGPSYNEQFF

clone_size: -
v_call: TRBV19
d_call: TRBD1
j_call: TRBJ1-5
cdr3_nt: TGTGCCAGCACAGGGGCGAGGCGGGAGCCCCAGCATTTT
cdr3_aa: CASTGARREPQHF

clone_size: -
v_call: TRBV6-6
d_call: -
j_call: TRBJ1-5
cdr3_nt: TGTGCCAGCAGTTACGGGGCAGGGAATCAGCCCCAGCATTTT
cdr3_aa: CASSYGAGNQPQHF

clone_size: -
v_call: TRBV27
d_call: TRBD1
j_call: TRBJ1-6
cdr3_nt: TGTGCCAGCACCAGGACAGGGGGATCACCCCTCCACTTT
cdr3_aa: CASTRTGGSPLHF

clone_size: -
v_call: TRBV5-1
d_call: TRBD1
j_call: TRBJ2-2
cdr3_nt: TGCGCCAGCAGCTTGGCGGACAGGGCTGGCGGGGAGCTGTTTTTT
cdr3_aa: CASSLADRAGGELFF